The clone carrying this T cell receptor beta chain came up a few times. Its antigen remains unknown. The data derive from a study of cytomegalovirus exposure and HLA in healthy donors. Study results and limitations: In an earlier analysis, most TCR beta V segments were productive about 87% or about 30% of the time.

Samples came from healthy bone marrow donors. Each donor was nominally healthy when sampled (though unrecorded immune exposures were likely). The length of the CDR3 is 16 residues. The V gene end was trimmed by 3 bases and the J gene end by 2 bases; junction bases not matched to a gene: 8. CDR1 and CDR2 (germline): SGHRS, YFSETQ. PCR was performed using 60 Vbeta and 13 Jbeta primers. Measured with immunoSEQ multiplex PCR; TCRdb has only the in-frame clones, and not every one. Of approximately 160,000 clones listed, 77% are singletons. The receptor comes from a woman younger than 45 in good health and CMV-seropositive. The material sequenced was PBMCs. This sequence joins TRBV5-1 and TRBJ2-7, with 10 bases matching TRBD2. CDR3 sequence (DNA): TGCGCCAGCAGCTCTGGGGGGACTAGCGCAGCCTACGAGCAGTACTTC. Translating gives CASSSGGTSAAYEQYF.